These T cell receptor beta chains were read from a single sample in a study of T-cell reconstitution after alpha-beta-depleted transplantation in children. TCRdb used MiXCR to reprocess the PCR reads, holding one entry per CDR3 protein. Of a few hundred thousand distinct CDR3 sequences listed, roughly a tenth were seen once; the top ten hold less than 6%. This material consisted of PBMCs from the stem cell graft donor, taken from the stem cell graft. The receptors come from a human donor who donated a stem cell graft to a child with SCID. The CDR3 runs from the conserved cysteine through the conserved F or W. The order of the fields is V gene, D gene, clone size, J gene, CDR3 protein, CDR3 DNA. D genes are given only for firm matches. Expanded clones get a size class; other rows say once, few or many, or leave the size out.

V: TRBV5-1
D: TRBD1
size: many
J: TRBJ1-1
CDR3: CASSGTGQGYTEAFF
DNA: TGCGCCAGCAGCGGAACCGGACAGGGGTACACTGAAGCTTTCTTT

V: TRBV7-9
D: -
size: many
J: TRBJ1-1
CDR3: CASSFWGESTEAFF
DNA: TGTGCCAGCAGCTTTTGGGGGGAGAGCACTGAAGCTTTCTTT

V: TRBV7-3
D: -
size: -
J: TRBJ2-2
CDR3: CASSRTNSTEVGVTGELFF
DNA: TGTGCCAGCAGCCGTACCAATAGCACGGAGGTTGGGGTCACCGGGGAGCTGTTTTTT

V: TRBV4-2
D: -
size: many
J: TRBJ1-1
CDR3: CASSPAYPGGPTEAFF
DNA: TGTGCCAGCAGCCCAGCTTACCCCGGGGGTCCCACTGAAGCTTTCTTT

V: TRBV29-1
D: -
size: -
J: TRBJ1-1
CDR3: CSVLSTDEMNTEAFF
DNA: TGCAGCGTTTTATCAACGGATGAGATGAACACTGAAGCTTTCTTT

V: TRBV20-1
D: -
size: -
J: TRBJ2-7
CDR3: CSARFAKQGYEQYF
DNA: TGCAGTGCTAGATTCGCGAAGCAGGGCTACGAGCAGTACTTC

V: TRBV28
D: TRBD2
size: many
J: TRBJ2-3
CDR3: CASSSLSGGSPTDTQYF
DNA: TGTGCCAGCAGTTCCCTCAGCGGGGGGAGCCCCACAGATACGCAGTATTTT

V: TRBV20-1
D: -
size: many
J: TRBJ1-1
CDR3: CSARDGGQMNTEAFF
DNA: TGCAGTGCTAGAGATGGGGGGCAGATGAACACTGAAGCTTTCTTT

V: TRBV20-1
D: TRBD2
size: many
J: TRBJ2-7
CDR3: CSARDPLAGGANYEQYF
DNA: TGCAGTGCTAGAGATCCACTAGCGGGGGGGGCAAACTACGAGCAGTACTTC

V: TRBV7-9
D: TRBD2
size: many
J: TRBJ2-7
CDR3: CASSTGLLPVYEQYF
DNA: TGTGCCAGCAGCACGGGACTACTCCCTGTTTACGAGCAGTACTTC

V: TRBV7-2
D: -
size: many
J: TRBJ1-4
CDR3: CASSRVGGTLGEKLFF
DNA: TGTGCCAGCAGCCGAGTCGGAGGGACCCTCGGTGAAAAACTGTTTTTT

V: TRBV4-1
D: -
size: many
J: TRBJ1-2
CDR3: CASSQVSADYGYTF
DNA: TGCGCCAGCAGCCAAGTATCAGCAGACTATGGCTACACCTTC

V: TRBV20-1
D: -
size: many
J: TRBJ2-7
CDR3: CSALKTQGLPYEQYF
DNA: TGCAGTGCCCTCAAGACCCAGGGGCTCCCCTACGAGCAGTACTTC

V: TRBV18
D: -
size: many
J: TRBJ2-2
CDR3: CASSPGQNTGELFF
DNA: TGTGCCAGCTCACCGGGGCAGAACACCGGGGAGCTGTTTTTT

V: TRBV3-1
D: -
size: many
J: TRBJ2-1
CDR3: CASSQVAGGSNEQFF
DNA: TGTGCCAGCAGCCAAGTGGCAGGGGGGTCCAATGAGCAGTTCTTC

V: TRBV12-3/TRBV12-4
D: -
size: many
J: TRBJ1-6
CDR3: CASSFLGSSGSISPLHF
DNA: TGTGCCAGCAGTTTCCTTGGTTCATCAGGGAGTATTTCACCCCTCCACTTT

V: TRBV15
D: TRBD2
size: many
J: TRBJ2-3
CDR3: CATSREGTRGGDTQYF
DNA: TGTGCCACCAGCAGAGAAGGGACTAGAGGTGGGGATACGCAGTATTTT

V: TRBV6-2/TRBV6-3
D: -
size: many
J: TRBJ1-1
CDR3: CASSYPGRNTEAFF
DNA: TGTGCCAGCAGTTACCCCGGGAGGAACACTGAAGCTTTCTTT

V: TRBV7-9
D: -
size: -
J: TRBJ1-1
CDR3: CASSSRNTEAFF
DNA: TGTGCCAGCAGCTCCCGCAACACTGAAGCTTTCTTT

V: TRBV20-1
D: -
size: many
J: TRBJ2-2
CDR3: CSARASAAMWTGELFF
DNA: TGCAGTGCTAGAGCCTCCGCAGCCATGTGGACCGGGGAGCTGTTTTTT

V: TRBV2
D: TRBD1
size: -
J: TRBJ1-1
CDR3: CASNKDRANTEPFF
DNA: TGTGCCAGCAACAAAGACAGGGCGAACACTGAACCTTTCTTT

V: TRBV5-5
D: -
size: many
J: TRBJ2-7
CDR3: CASSFRETVPYEQYF
DNA: TGTGCCAGCAGCTTTCGCGAGACGGTCCCTTACGAGCAGTACTTC

V: TRBV24-1
D: TRBD1
size: many
J: TRBJ2-2
CDR3: CATSETTGGWTGELFF
DNA: TGTGCCACCAGTGAGACCACAGGGGGCTGGACCGGGGAGCTGTTTTTT

V: TRBV6-1
D: TRBD1
size: many
J: TRBJ1-5
CDR3: CASSAKSTGWYQPQHF
DNA: TGTGCCAGCAGTGCAAAGTCGACAGGGTGGTATCAGCCCCAGCATTTT

V: TRBV10-1
D: -
size: many
J: TRBJ2-2
CDR3: CATSFGGDTGELFF
DNA: TGCGCCACCTCTTTTGGTGGGGACACCGGGGAGCTGTTTTTT

V: TRBV5-1
D: -
size: many
J: TRBJ2-5
CDR3: CASSLNTAQETQYF
DNA: TGCGCCAGCAGTCTGAATACAGCCCAAGAGACCCAGTACTTC

V: TRBV4-2
D: -
size: -
J: TRBJ2-7
CDR3: CARSSGVGGYSYEQYF
DNA: TGTGCCAGGAGCTCGGGGGTGGGGGGATACTCCTACGAGCAGTACTTC

V: TRBV5-6
D: -
size: many
J: TRBJ2-7
CDR3: CASSLEQVTYEQYF
DNA: TGTGCCAGCAGCTTGGAACAGGTAACCTACGAGCAGTACTTC

V: TRBV18
D: -
size: -
J: TRBJ1-1
CDR3: CASSPDRQNTEAFF
DNA: TGTGCCAGCTCACCTGACAGACAGAACACTGAAGCTTTCTTT

V: TRBV7-9
D: TRBD2
size: many
J: TRBJ2-7
CDR3: CASTAGGLYEQYF
DNA: TGTGCCAGCACAGCGGGGGGCCTCTACGAGCAGTACTTC

V: TRBV7-9
D: -
size: few
J: TRBJ2-1
CDR3: CASSQLGTLYNEQFF
DNA: TGTGCCAGCAGCCAACTCGGGACTCTTTACAATGAGCAGTTCTTC

V: TRBV20-1
D: TRBD1
size: many
J: TRBJ2-7
CDR3: CSARTGTGSYEQYF
DNA: TGCAGTGCTAGAACGGGGACAGGAAGTTACGAGCAGTACTTC

V: TRBV5-1
D: -
size: few
J: TRBJ2-5
CDR3: CASTGGQLGETQYF
DNA: TGCGCCAGCACGGGAGGACAGCTCGGGGAGACCCAGTACTTC

V: TRBV20-1
D: -
size: many
J: TRBJ2-6
CDR3: CSATTGTSGANVLTF
DNA: TGCAGTGCCACAACAGGGACCTCTGGGGCCAACGTCCTGACTTTC

V: TRBV20-1
D: -
size: many
J: TRBJ1-5
CDR3: CKYREFGNQPQHF
DNA: TGCAAGTACAGGGAGTTTGGCAATCAGCCCCAGCATTTT

V: TRBV15
D: -
size: many
J: TRBJ2-1
CDR3: CATSRDVKYNEQFF
DNA: TGTGCCACCAGCAGAGATGTTAAATACAATGAGCAGTTCTTC

V: TRBV7-8
D: -
size: many
J: TRBJ2-5
CDR3: CASSQETQYF
DNA: TGTGCCAGCAGCCAAGAGACCCAGTACTTC

V: TRBV5-1
D: -
size: many
J: TRBJ2-3
CDR3: CASSFSLHSSTDTQYF
DNA: TGCGCCAGCAGCTTTTCCTTGCATTCGAGCACAGATACGCAGTATTTT

V: TRBV3-1
D: TRBD2
size: many
J: TRBJ2-3
CDR3: CASSQVGLAGDTDTQYF
DNA: TGTGCCAGCAGCCAAGTAGGACTAGCGGGGGACACAGATACGCAGTATTTT

V: TRBV7-6
D: TRBD1
size: many
J: TRBJ1-2
CDR3: CASSAQGAGGYTF
DNA: TGTGCCAGCAGCGCACAGGGGGCGGGCGGCTACACCTTC

V: TRBV20-1
D: -
size: many
J: TRBJ2-1
CDR3: CSAVRGGGPFSYNEQFF
DNA: TGCAGTGCTGTACGGGGCGGGGGCCCCTTCTCCTACAATGAGCAGTTCTTC

V: TRBV11-2
D: -
size: many
J: TRBJ1-1
CDR3: CASSSLTGNTEAFF
DNA: TGTGCCAGCAGCTCCCTGACAGGGAACACTGAAGCTTTCTTT

V: TRBV6-1
D: -
size: -
J: TRBJ1-4
CDR3: CASRARGEGEKLFF
DNA: TGTGCCAGCAGGGCCAGGGGAGAGGGGGAAAAACTGTTTTTT

V: TRBV2
D: -
size: many
J: TRBJ1-1
CDR3: CASSPHGVEAFF
DNA: TGTGCCAGCAGTCCCCACGGGGTAGAGGCTTTCTTT

V: TRBV7-9
D: TRBD1
size: many
J: TRBJ1-5
CDR3: CASSFQGQGALVQPQHF
DNA: TGTGCCAGCAGCTTCCAGGGACAGGGGGCGTTGGTCCAGCCCCAGCATTTT

V: TRBV6-1
D: -
size: -
J: TRBJ2-1
CDR3: CASSNLRGSDSYNEQFF
DNA: TGTGCCAGCTCCAACCTCCGAGGGTCGGACTCCTACAATGAGCAGTTCTTC